This T cell receptor beta chain was retrieved from a study of identical twins. Whole-study results and caveats: Conclusions relied on cross-sectional statistical analysis, not following the same donors. Out-of-frame alpha sequences common to twins exhibited an excess of low generation probability.

V shed 5 bases and J shed 9 bases, with 19 bases lying between them. Germline CDR1 reads SGHTA; CDR2 reads FQGNSA. This CDR3 is 14 amino acids long. In regard to this clonotype: The antigen is unknown.

TCRdb passed the 5' RACE reads through MiXCR, listing each CDR3 protein once. The sample has 550,000 to 800,000 distinct CDR3 sequences, under 8.5% seen once. The data also belong to a second study, concerning yellow fever vaccine responses in identical twins.

The sample consisted of PBMCs. This sequence was found in a woman aged 18-29 years in good health. The chain joins TRBV7-2 to TRBJ1-1; D is perhaps TRBD1 (5 bases). This chain's CDR3 is CASSRTSGPNKAFF. In DNA, the CDR3 is TGTGCCAGCAGCAGAACCTCGGGACCGAATAAAGCTTTCTTT.